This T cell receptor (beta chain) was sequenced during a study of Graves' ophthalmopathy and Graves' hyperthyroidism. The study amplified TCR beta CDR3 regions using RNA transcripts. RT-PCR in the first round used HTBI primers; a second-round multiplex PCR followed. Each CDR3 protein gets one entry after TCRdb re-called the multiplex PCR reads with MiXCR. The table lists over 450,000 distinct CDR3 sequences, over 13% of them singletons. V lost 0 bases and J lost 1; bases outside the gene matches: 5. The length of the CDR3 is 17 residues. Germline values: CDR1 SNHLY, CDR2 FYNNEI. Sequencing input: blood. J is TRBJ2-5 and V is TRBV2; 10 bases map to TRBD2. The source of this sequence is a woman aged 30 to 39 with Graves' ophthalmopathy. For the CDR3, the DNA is TGTGCCAGCAGTGAAGCCCCCAGCGGGGGGGCCCAAGAGACCCAGTACTTC. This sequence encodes CASSEAPSGGAQETQYF.